The 29 T cell receptor beta chains below were found in one sample sequenced in a study of blood T cell repertoires in COVID-19. The assay was immunoSEQ multiplex PCR, and TCRdb's table has in-frame clones only and misses some. This table holds 90,000 to 120,000 clones, 65% to 80% found once. The sample comprised peripheral blood. All receptors come from a man between 65 and 80 years old with acute or convalescent COVID-19.

The chain is built from TRBV10-1 and TRBJ2-4; D may be TRBD2 (6 bases). The CDR3 has 15 amino acids. CDR1 is WNHNN, CDR2 SYGVQD, per germline (reference sequence). Deletions cut 5 bases from V and 5 bases from J, with 16 bases between. For the CDR3, the DNA is TGCGCCAGCAGTAAAGGGGCCGGGAGCCAAAACATTCAGTACTTC. Protein: CASSKGAGSQNIQYF.

The chain links TRBV6-2 or TRBV6-3 to TRBJ2-2; 11 bases map to TRBD2. This CDR3 is built from 19 residues. Germline trimming cut 5 bases from V and 0 bases from J; bases unmatched to any gene: 11. CDR1 and CDR2 (germline): MNHEY, SVGEGT. Here the CDR3 reads CASSGFGTSGLANTGELFF. Written as DNA, the CDR3 is TGTGCCAGCAGTGGATTCGGGACTAGCGGACTCGCGAACACCGGGGAGCTGTTTTTT.

This chain links TRBV9 with TRBJ1-4; 7 bases map to TRBD1. The germline V gene has CDR1 SGDLS and CDR2 YYNGEE. Unmatched junction bases numbered 8, after V lost 5 bases and J lost 1 base. The CDR3 is 16 residues long. Written as DNA, the CDR3 is TGTGCCAGCAGTTATTCCAGGGGGGAAACTAATGAAAAACTGTTTTTT. Translation gives CASSYSRGETNEKLFF.

This clone has a handful of counts. The chain employs TRBV5-4 and TRBJ1-3; maybe TRBD1 (6 bases). With 0 bases removed from V and 4 bases from J, the gap between germline ends came to 11 bases. Germline V lookup: CDR1 SGHNT, CDR2 YYREEE (reference sequence). CDR3 length equals 15 residues. Here the CDR3 reads CASSLDRVGGNTIYF. CDR3 nucleotide sequence: TGTGCCAGCAGCTTGGACAGGGTTGGAGGAAACACCATATATTTT.

The V gene is TRBV2, the J gene TRBJ2-1; no reliable D call. This CDR3 spans 14 amino acids. V was clipped by 0 bases and J by 6 bases, with 9 bases between them. From germline, CDR1 is SNHLY and CDR2 FYNNEI. Here the CDR3 DNA reads TGTGCCAGCAGTGAAGCGGTGTCAGTCAATGAGCAGTTCTTC. Translation: CASSEAVSVNEQFF.

The V call is TRBV5-6, the J call TRBJ1-1; D unresolved. The V gene lost 2 bases and the J gene lost 8 bases, with 7 bases spanning the gap. Germline-derived CDR1 and CDR2 are SGHDT and YYEEEE. There are 11 residues in the CDR3. This CDR3 reads CASSLKQEAFF. The CDR3 coding sequence is TGTGCCAGCAGCTTAAAACAGGAAGCTTTCTTT.

Notes on this clone: The sample has other DNA sequences that encode this CDR3 too. V gene TRBV5-1 combines with J gene TRBJ2-1; 8 positions match TRBD1. CDR1 and CDR2 from the germline V gene are SGHRS and YFSETQ. The CDR3 runs 14 residues. The trim removed 4 bases at V and 7 bases at J, leaving 7 bases unmatched. The CDR3 DNA follows: TGCGCCAGCAGCCCCGGACAGGGTGGGAATGAGCAGTTCTTC. Its protein is CASSPGQGGNEQFF.

This clone has only one observation. The J gene is TRBJ1-6, the V gene TRBV3-1 (or the pseudogene TRBV3-2); a weak D match, TRBD1 (5 bases). Germline CDR1 and CDR2: LGHDT and YNNKEL (reference sequence). The CDR3 covers 13 residues. The germline V and J ends were trimmed by 5 bases and 9 bases, with 11 bases remaining between them. CDR3 region: CASSGQGSSPLHF. CDR3 coding DNA: TGTGCCAGCAGCGGGCAGGGTAGTTCACCCCTCCACTTT.

The chain carries TRBV9 and TRBJ2-6; D call uncertain. With 6 bases removed from V and 5 bases from J, the gap between germline ends came to 18 bases. There are 16 residues in the CDR3. The germline V gene encodes CDR1 SGDLS and CDR2 YYNGEE. CDR3 bases: TGTGCCAGCATGAATCCAATGCACTTACGGGCCAACGTCCTGACTTTC. Translation gives CASMNPMHLRANVLTF. The full variable domain, its missing parts supplied by reference TRBV9 and TRBJ2-6, is DSGVTQTPKHLITATGQRVTLRCSPRSGDLSVYWYQQSLDQGLQFLIQYYNGEERAKGNILERFSAQQFPDLHSELNLSSLELGDSALYFCASMNPMHLRANVLTFGAGSRLTVL.

This clone was picked up one time. The V call is TRBV5-1, the J call TRBJ1-2; 9 nucleotides match TRBD1. The CDR3 runs to 15 residues. V was clipped by 0 bases and J by 6 bases; unmatched bases: 6. CDR1 SGHRS and CDR2 YFSETQ come from the germline V gene. CDR3 in amino acids: CASSLETGGRHGYTF. CDR3 nucleotide sequence: TGCGCCAGCAGCTTGGAGACAGGGGGGCGGCATGGCTACACCTTC.

The gene calls are TRBV18 and TRBJ1-1; TRBD1 matches at 10 bases. The V and J ends lost 3 bases and 4 bases, in that order; junction bases with no gene match: 5. This CDR3 comprises 15 residues. Looked up from germline, CDR1 is KGHSH and CDR2 is LQKENI. The CDR3 DNA reads TGTGCCAGCTCACCGGGGGGACAGGGGATCACTGAAGCTTTCTTT. This codes for CASSPGGQGITEAFF.

This chain connects TRBV4-1 to TRBJ1-4, with D possibly matching TRBD1 (5 bases). Per germline, CDR1 MGHRA and CDR2 YSYEKL. CDR3 length equals 16 residues. Trimming left V 0 bases short and J 8 bases short, with 16 bases between. This CDR3 is CASSQDPGRVEEKLFF. CDR3 nucleotides: TGCGCCAGCAGCCAAGATCCGGGCAGGGTAGAGGAAAAACTGTTTTTT.

The rearrangement joins TRBV5-1 to TRBJ2-1; a weak D match, TRBD2 (6 bases). Trimming took off 8 bases at V and 4 bases at J, with 10 bases between the two ends. The CDR3 loop spans 12 amino acids. The germline CDR1 and CDR2 sequences are SGHRS and YFSETQ. In DNA form, the CDR3 reads TGCGCCAGTCTGGGAGGATACAATGAGCAGTTCTTC. It encodes CASLGGYNEQFF. Full variable domain (remainder filled in from reference TRBV5-1 and TRBJ2-1): KAGVTQTPRYLIKTRGQQVTLSCSPISGHRSVSWYQQTPGQGLQFLFEYFSETQRNKGNFPGRFSGRQFSNSRSEMNVSTLELGDSALYLCASLGGYNEQFFGPGTRLTVL.

This clone was counted only a few times. J is TRBJ2-1 and V is TRBV3-1 (or the pseudogene TRBV3-2); 11 bases are a match to TRBD1. CDR3 length: 16 residues. The J segment lost 3 bases and the V segment lost 1 base, leaving 2 bases of the junction unmatched. Germline V lookup: CDR1 LGHDT, CDR2 YNNKEL (reference sequence). The chain's CDR3 is CASSQAGTGGYNEQFF. The CDR3 coding sequence is TGTGCCAGCAGCCAAGCCGGGACAGGGGGCTACAATGAGCAGTTCTTC.

The gene calls are TRBV14 and TRBJ1-2; D is perhaps TRBD1 (6 bases). Trimming pared 5 bases from V and 8 bases from J, leaving 15 bases between. This CDR3 has 13 amino acids. Germline V lookup: CDR1 SGHDN, CDR2 FVKESK. The CDR3 DNA reads TGTGCCAGCAGCGGGACATCCAAGGGCGGCTACACCTTC. It specifies CASSGTSKGGYTF.

This clone showed up just a few times. The genes are TRBV19 and TRBJ2-2; 7 bases map to TRBD1. Germline trimming cut 7 bases from V and 1 base from J; bases unmatched to any gene: 18. CDR1 LNHDA and CDR2 SQIVND come from the germline V gene (reference sequence). The CDR3 covers 19 residues. Here the CDR3 reads CASKVKGQIFDRNTGELFF. CDR3 nucleotide sequence: TGTGCCAGTAAGGTTAAGGGACAGATTTTCGATCGGAACACCGGGGAGCTGTTTTTT.

The rearrangement joins TRBV6-5 to TRBJ2-7; no clear D gene. V was clipped by 2 bases and J by 2 bases, with 10 bases between them. Germline V gene lookup returns CDR1 MNHEY and CDR2 SVGAGI. The length of the CDR3 is 14 residues. CDR3 in amino acids: CASSYTRLAYEQYF. DNA for the CDR3: TGTGCCAGCAGTTACACACGCCTGGCCTACGAGCAGTACTTC.

The chain links TRBV6-2 or TRBV6-3 to TRBJ1-5; possibly TRBD1 for D (6 bases). Per the germline V gene, CDR1 is MNHEY and CDR2 is SVGEGT. Trimming took 3 bases from V and 5 from J, leaving 14 bases between them. There are 15 residues in the CDR3. DNA for the CDR3: TGTGCCAGCAGTTATTCAGGGGCCGATTATCAGCCCCAGCATTTT. Protein product: CASSYSGADYQPQHF.

This chain links TRBV19 with TRBJ1-5; D is unresolved. The CDR3 totals 16 residues. Germline assignment: CDR1 LNHDA and CDR2 SQIVND (reference sequence). The V gene lost 3 bases and the J gene lost 5 bases, with 17 bases spanning the gap. CDR3 residues: CASSISTPGRHQPQHF. CDR3 coding DNA: TGTGCCAGTAGTATTTCAACTCCGGGTAGACATCAGCCCCAGCATTTT.

The chain joins TRBV6-5 to TRBJ2-2; D is undetermined. This CDR3 spans 11 amino acids. Trimming removed 8 bases at V and 13 bases at J, with 14 bases between. The germline gives CDR1 MNHEY, CDR2 SVGAGI. In nucleotides, the CDR3 is TGTGCCAGCTACGGAGCGCCTACGCTGTTTTTT. Translating gives CASYGAPTLFF.

This rearrangement joins TRBV11-2 to TRBJ1-6; D is undetermined. Between the trimmed V and J ends, which lost 0 bases and 10 bases, there was a span of 10 bases. This CDR3 spans 14 amino acids. In germline, CDR1 is SGHAT, CDR2 FQNNGV. CDR3 bases: TGTGCCAGCAGCTTAGAAGAGGATTCGTCACCCCTCCACTTT. This gives the protein CASSLEEDSSPLHF.

This clone was counted only a few times. This chain connects TRBV6-2 or TRBV6-3 to TRBJ1-5, with 10 nucleotides matching TRBD1. This CDR3 spans 16 amino acids. V lost 5 bases, J lost 7 bases, and 11 bases stayed unmatched. CDR1 is MNHEY, CDR2 SVGEGT, per germline. The CDR3, as DNA: TGTGCCAGCAGTACAGCCGGGACAGGGGAGTGGCAGCCCCAGCATTTT. Translating it yields CASSTAGTGEWQPQHF.

In this sample, this clone turned up a few times. The rearrangement joins TRBV2 to TRBJ2-4; D call uncertain. The CDR3 spans 12 residues. Trimming cost V 6 bases and J 5 bases, with 8 bases left between them. Per the germline V gene, CDR1 is SNHLY and CDR2 is FYNNEI. CDR3 DNA sequence: TGTGCCAGCAGAGGTACAGAAAACATTCAGTACTTC. It codes for CASRGTENIQYF.

This rearrangement joins TRBV9 to TRBJ2-3; D unresolved. The ends were cut back, 2 bases at V and 5 bases at J, with 12 bases in the middle. CDR1 is SGDLS, CDR2 YYNGEE, per germline. The CDR3 extends over 14 amino acids. CDR3 nucleotide sequence: TGTGCCAGCAGCGTCGGGTCGAAAGGAGATACGCAGTATTTT. Its protein is CASSVGSKGDTQYF.

The count of this clone is one. This chain links TRBV7-9 with TRBJ1-2; TRBD1 is a possible D gene (6 bases). Germline V CDR1 and CDR2: SEHNR, FQNEAQ (reference sequence). V was trimmed by 2 bases and J by 5 bases, leaving 15 bases between them. The CDR3 is 15 residues long. DNA of the CDR3: TGTGCCAGCAGCTTATCTTCGGACAGATGGTATGGCTACACCTTC. The encoded protein is CASSLSSDRWYGYTF.

The chain couples TRBV7-4 to TRBJ2-7; the D gene is possibly TRBD1 (5 bases). CDR1 is SGHVT, CDR2 SQSDAQ, per germline. The V and J ends lost 5 bases and 4 bases respectively, with 27 bases between them. This CDR3 is 18 amino acids long. The CDR3 here is CASSHRPMGPTRVYEQYF. DNA for the CDR3: TGTGCCAGCAGCCACAGGCCAATGGGTCCCACGCGAGTTTACGAGCAGTACTTC.

The chain combines TRBV7-8 with TRBJ1-2; the match to TRBD1 covers 8 bases. The CDR3 consists of 13 residues. CDR1 and CDR2 (germline): SGHVS, FQNEAQ. V dropped 4 bases and J dropped 9; count of bases not matched to a gene: 7. The chain's CDR3 is CASSSDRERSYTF. The CDR3 DNA follows: TGTGCCAGCAGCTCGGACAGGGAAAGGAGCTACACCTTC.

A single count supports this clone. The chain carries TRBV10-3 and TRBJ2-1; 14 positions agree with TRBD2. V lost 7 bases and J lost 6; bases outside the gene matches: 8. This CDR3 region has 16 residues. Germline CDR1 and CDR2: ENHRY and SYGVKD. The CDR3, as DNA: TGTGCCATCAAGAGGTCCGGGACTAGCGGGGGCAATGAGCAGTTCTTC. This codes for CAIKRSGTSGGNEQFF.

This clone has only one observation. The chain couples TRBV27 to TRBJ2-4; 7 bases align to TRBD1. The ends lost 4 bases at V and 0 bases at J; junction bases unmatched: 6. Germline V lookup: CDR1 MNHEY, CDR2 SMNVEV (reference sequence). The CDR3 is made up of 16 amino acids. The CDR3 is CASSSAGQAAKNIQYF. The CDR3 DNA follows: TGTGCCAGCAGTTCCGCTGGACAGGCAGCCAAAAACATTCAGTACTTC.